This T cell receptor (beta chain) was identified during a study of blood T cell repertoires in COVID-19. Study background: COVID-19 samples collected from the United States, Italy and Spain covered acute and convalescent phases. PBMCs, B-cell-depleted T cells, or T cells were the source of the cDNA or gDNA that made up the material.

With 3 bases clipped from V and 3 bases from J, the junction kept 11 bases outside the gene matches. Germline V gene lookup returns CDR1 SGDLS and CDR2 YYNGEE. This CDR3 region has 17 residues. Source study methods: Reference gene primer amplification in the assay estimated nucleated cell counts. Sequencing used immunoSEQ multiplex PCR; TCRdb keeps in-frame clones, though not all of them. That table furnishes V, J and clone size, whereas the DNA furnished D and trimming. The sample has about 210,000 clones, roughly nine tenths seen once. This chain joins TRBV9 and TRBJ2-3; 9 nucleotides align to TRBD2. The specimen sequenced was peripheral blood. The receptor was derived from a man between 25 and 39 years old with acute or convalescent COVID-19. In DNA, the CDR3 is TGTGCCAGCAGCGCGAGGGTAGCGGGAGTGGGGACAGATACGCAGTATTTT. As protein: CASSARVAGVGTDTQYF.